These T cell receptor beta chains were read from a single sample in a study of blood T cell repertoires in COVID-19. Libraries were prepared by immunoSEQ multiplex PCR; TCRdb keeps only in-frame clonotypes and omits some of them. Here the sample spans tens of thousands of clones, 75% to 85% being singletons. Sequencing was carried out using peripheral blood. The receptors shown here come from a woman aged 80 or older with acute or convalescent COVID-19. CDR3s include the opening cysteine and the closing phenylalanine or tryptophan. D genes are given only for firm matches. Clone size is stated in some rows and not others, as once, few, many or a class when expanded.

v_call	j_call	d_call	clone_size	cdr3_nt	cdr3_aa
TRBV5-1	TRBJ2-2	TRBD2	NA	TGCGCCAGCAGCCTGGGGACTAGCGGGAACACCGGGGAGCTGTTTTTT	CASSLGTSGNTGELFF
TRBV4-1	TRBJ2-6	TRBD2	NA	TGCGCCAGCAGCCAAGCCGCCCAGGGAGGGCCTGGGGCCAACGTCCTGACTTTC	CASSQAAQGGPGANVLTF
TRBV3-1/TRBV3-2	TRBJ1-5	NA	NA	TGTGCCAGCAGCCAAAATGGCGGGGCCAATCAGCCCCAGCATTTT	CASSQNGGANQPQHF
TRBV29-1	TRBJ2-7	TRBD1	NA	TGCAGCGTTACTAATGGGACAGGGGGCTACGAGCAGTACTTC	CSVTNGTGGYEQYF
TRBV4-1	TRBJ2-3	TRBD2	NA	TGCGCCAGCAGCCAAGGCGGACTCGGGAGGGATACGCAGTATTTT	CASSQGGLGRDTQYF
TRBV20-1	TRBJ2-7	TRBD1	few	TGCAGTGCCAGTCCTCGGACAGGGGTAACCTACGAGCAGTACTTC	CSASPRTGVTYEQYF
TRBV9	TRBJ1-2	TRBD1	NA	TGTGCCAGCAGCCTAACGACAGGGATGGATGGCTACACCTTC	CASSLTTGMDGYTF
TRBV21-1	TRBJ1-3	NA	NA	TGTGCCAGCCGAGGACAGTTTTCTGGAAACACCATATATTTT	CASRGQFSGNTIYF
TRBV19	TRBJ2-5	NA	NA	TGTGCCAGTAGTATAGAAATCGGAGAACGGGGTTCGGAGACCCAGTACTTC	CASSIEIGERGSETQYF
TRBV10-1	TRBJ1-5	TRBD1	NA	TGCGCCAGCAGGGGACAGGGCCAAGGGTTGGGCAATCAGCCCCAGCATTTT	CASRGQGQGLGNQPQHF
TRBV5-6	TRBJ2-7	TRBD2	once	TGTGCCAGCAGCTCCCGCCGTGCTAGCGGGTCCTACGAGCAGTACTTC	CASSSRRASGSYEQYF
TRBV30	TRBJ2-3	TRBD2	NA	TGTGCCTGGGCGGGAGGCCCGACAGATACGCAGTATTTT	CAWAGGPTDTQYF
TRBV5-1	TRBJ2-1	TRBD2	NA	TGCGCCAGCAGCATACGAGCGGGATCTGGTGAGCAGTTCTTC	CASSIRAGSGEQFF
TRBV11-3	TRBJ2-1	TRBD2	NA	TGTGCCAGCAGCTTGGTCGGGACTAGCGGGAATGAGCAGTTCTTC	CASSLVGTSGNEQFF
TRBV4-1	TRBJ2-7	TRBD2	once	TGCGCCAGCAGCCAAGCTAGCGGGAGACAGTACTTC	CASSQASGRQYF
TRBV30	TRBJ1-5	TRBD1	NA	TGTGCCTGGAGTGTTGACAGGGTTCAGCCCCAGCATTTT	CAWSVDRVQPQHF
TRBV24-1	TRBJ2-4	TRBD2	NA	TGTGCCACCAGTGATTCCGGGACTAGCGGGACCAAAAACATTCAGTACTTC	CATSDSGTSGTKNIQYF
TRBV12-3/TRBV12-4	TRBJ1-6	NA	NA	TGTGCCAGCAGTCCAGGGATCCCACCCCTCCACTTT	CASSPGIPPLHF
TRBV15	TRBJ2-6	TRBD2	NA	TGTGCCACCAGCAGAGAACTAGCGGGAGGCTCTGGGGCCAACGTCCTGACTTTC	CATSRELAGGSGANVLTF
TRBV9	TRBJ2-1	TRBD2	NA	TGTGCCAGCAGCGTATTGGGGGAGGGCTTCGGTGAGCAGTTCTTC	CASSVLGEGFGEQFF
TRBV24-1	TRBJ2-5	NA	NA	TGTGCCACCAGTGATTACGGGATCCAAGAGACCCAGTACTTC	CATSDYGIQETQYF
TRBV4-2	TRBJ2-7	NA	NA	TGTGCCAGCAGCCGCGACGGGGGCTCCTACGAGCAGTACTTC	CASSRDGGSYEQYF
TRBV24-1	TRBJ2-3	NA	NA	TGTGCCACCAGTCGTCGACGGGGCACAGATACGCAGTATTTT	CATSRRRGTDTQYF
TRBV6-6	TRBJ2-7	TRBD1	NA	TGTGCCAGCAGGTGGGGACAGGGGGACTACGAGCAGTACTTC	CASRWGQGDYEQYF
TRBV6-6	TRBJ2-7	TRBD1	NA	TGTGCCAGCAGGACAGGGGGCGAGCAGTACTTC	CASRTGGEQYF
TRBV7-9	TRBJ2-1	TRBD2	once	TGTGCCAGCAGTCCCGGGACTAGCGGGGATGAGCAGTTCTTC	CASSPGTSGDEQFF
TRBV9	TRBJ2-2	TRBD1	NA	TGTGCCAGCAGCTCGGGACAGGCCCGTTCCGGGGAGCTGTTTTTT	CASSSGQARSGELFF
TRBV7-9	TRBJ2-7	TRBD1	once	TGTGCCAGCAGCGGGACAGGGCTCGAGCAGTACTTC	CASSGTGLEQYF
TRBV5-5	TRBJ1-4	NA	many	TGTGCCAGCAGCTCCGTGGGCGTTGCAACTAATGAAAAACTGTTTTTT	CASSSVGVATNEKLFF
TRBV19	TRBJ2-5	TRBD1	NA	TGTGCCTCTACGGGACAGGGGGGCGCGACCCAGTACTTC	CASTGQGGATQYF
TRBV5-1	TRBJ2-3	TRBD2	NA	TGCGCCAGCAGCGGGGGACTAGCGTCAGATACGCAGTATTTT	CASSGGLASDTQYF
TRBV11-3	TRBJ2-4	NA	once	TGTGCCAGCAGTGAGTTCAACATTCAGTACTTC	CASSEFNIQYF
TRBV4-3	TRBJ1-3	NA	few	TGCGCCAGCAGCCAAGAGCGAGGTTTCTCTGGAAACACCATATATTTT	CASSQERGFSGNTIYF
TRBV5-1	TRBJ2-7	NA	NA	TGCGCCAGCAGCTTGTCACTAGCCTACGAGCAGTACTTC	CASSLSLAYEQYF
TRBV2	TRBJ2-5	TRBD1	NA	TGTGCCAGCAGTGTAAACAGGGGAGAGACCCAGTACTTC	CASSVNRGETQYF
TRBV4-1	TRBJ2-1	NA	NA	TGCGCCAGCAGCCAAGATGCAGGGTACAATGAGCAGTTCTTC	CASSQDAGYNEQFF
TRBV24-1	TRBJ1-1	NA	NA	TGTGCCACCAGTGAAGGGGTTAAAGCTTTCTTT	CATSEGVKAFF
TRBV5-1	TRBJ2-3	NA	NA	TGCGCCAGCAGCTTGGAGATCCCTAGTATGACTGATACGCAGTATTTT	CASSLEIPSMTDTQYF
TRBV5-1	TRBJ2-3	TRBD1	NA	TGCGCCAGCAGCCCGGTAGGCAGGGGGCAAGATACGCAGTATTTT	CASSPVGRGQDTQYF
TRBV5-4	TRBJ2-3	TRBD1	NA	TGTGCCAGCAGCTACCCGGGACAGGGAACAGATACGCAGTATTTT	CASSYPGQGTDTQYF
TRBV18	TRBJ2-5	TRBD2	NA	TGTGCCAGCTCACCAACGGGGGGAGAGACCCAGTACTTC	CASSPTGGETQYF
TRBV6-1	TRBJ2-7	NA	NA	TGTGCCAGCAGTGAAGGCGGACAGTGGGTTGGCGAGCAGTACTTC	CASSEGGQWVGEQYF
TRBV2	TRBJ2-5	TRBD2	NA	TGTGCCAGCAGTTGGGGACTAGCGGGAGGAGAGACCCAGTACTTC	CASSWGLAGGETQYF
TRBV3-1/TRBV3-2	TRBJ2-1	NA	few	TGTGCCAGCACCCTAGGTGGGCGGGCGTACAATGAGCAGTTCTTC	CASTLGGRAYNEQFF
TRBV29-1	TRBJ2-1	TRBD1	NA	TGCAGCGTGGCCGGGACAGGGGTTTTTAATGAGCAGTTCTTC	CSVAGTGVFNEQFF
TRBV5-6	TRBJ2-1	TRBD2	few	TGTGCCAGCAGCTTGGGACTAGCGGGACATCCCTACAATGAGCAGTTCTTC	CASSLGLAGHPYNEQFF
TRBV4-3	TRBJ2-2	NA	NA	TGCGCCAGCAGCCACTCCGCGGGTGTCGCCGGGGAGCTGTTTTTT	CASSHSAGVAGELFF
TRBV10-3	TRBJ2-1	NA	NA	TGTGCCATCAGTTCGGGGTACAATGAGCAGTTCTTC	CAISSGYNEQFF